Presented here are 22 T cell receptor beta chains from one specimen sequenced in a study of blood T cell repertoires in COVID-19. The data were produced by immunoSEQ multiplex PCR, yet TCRdb's version contains in-frame clones alone and is incomplete. The sample lists about 90,000 clones, around 87% seen once, with roughly 15% in the top ten. Material for sequencing was peripheral blood. These receptors were obtained from a human donor in a cohort sampled during active COVID-19.

A single count supports this clone. The V call is TRBV10-3, the J call TRBJ2-1, with TRBD2 matching 11 bases. Germline-derived CDR1 and CDR2 are ENHRY and SYGVKD. With V trimmed by 4 bases and J by 8 bases, 7 bases remained unmatched. This CDR3 spans 15 amino acids. The CDR3 reads CAISVRLAGGHEQFF. The CDR3 region has the DNA TGTGCCATCAGTGTACGGCTAGCGGGGGGCCATGAGCAGTTCTTC.

This clone showed up just once. The chain joins TRBV20-1 to TRBJ2-5, with D maybe TRBD1 (6 bases). V lost 3 bases, J lost 9 bases, and 17 bases lay in between. This CDR3 has 13 amino acids. Germline V gene sequence: CDR1 DFQATT, CDR2 SNEGSKA (reference sequence). CDR3 residues: CSASPGHTTAQYF. CDR3 bases: TGCAGTGCTAGTCCGGGACACACGACAGCCCAGTACTTC.

CDR3 sequence (DNA): TGTGCCAGCTCACCAGGACTCGCCTACGAGCAGTACTTC. This encodes CASSPGLAYEQYF. The chain employs TRBV18 and TRBJ2-7, with a possible D match to TRBD2 (5 bases). Per the germline V gene, CDR1 is KGHSH and CDR2 is LQKENI. Trimming took off 2 bases at V and 2 bases at J, with 7 bases between the two ends. The CDR3 consists of 13 residues.

The chain uses TRBV11-2 and TRBJ1-4; 11 nucleotides line up with TRBD1. CDR1 is SGHAT and CDR2 is FQNNGV in the germline V gene. With 6 bases clipped from V and 7 bases from J, the junction kept 10 bases outside the gene matches. The CDR3 loop spans 16 amino acids. This CDR3 is CASSSRTGTGGEKLFF. DNA for the CDR3: TGTGCCAGCAGTTCTAGGACCGGGACAGGGGGTGAAAAACTGTTTTTT.

J is TRBJ1-2 and V is TRBV30; possibly TRBD1 for D (5 bases). The CDR3 consists of 11 residues. CDR1 and CDR2 from the germline V gene are GTSNPN and SVGIG (reference sequence). The ends were cut back, 5 bases at V and 3 bases at J, with 7 bases in the middle. CDR3 region: CAWSTDYGYTF. The CDR3 DNA is TGTGCCTGGTCGACAGACTATGGCTACACCTTC.

This clone was found a few times. V usage is TRBV7-2 and J usage is TRBJ2-7; the D is unclear. Germline-derived CDR1 and CDR2 are SGHTA and FQGNSA. This CDR3 comprises 11 residues. V lost 2 bases and J 3 bases, leaving 2 bases between the germline ends. The CDR3 is CASSLRYEQYF. The DNA of the CDR3 is TGTGCCAGCAGCTTACGCTACGAGCAGTACTTC.

V gene TRBV5-5 combines with J gene TRBJ2-7, with no clear D. There are 14 residues in the CDR3. Germline V gene lookup returns CDR1 SGHKS and CDR2 YYEKEE (reference sequence). The germline V and J ends were trimmed by 3 bases and 2 bases, with 12 bases remaining between them. The CDR3 DNA is TGTGCCAGCAGCTCTGTACAGCCTCCCTACGAGCAGTACTTC. Encoded protein: CASSSVQPPYEQYF.

On this clone itself: The junction differs from germline at one of its ends, possibly a read error. The chain recombines TRBV3-1 (or the pseudogene TRBV3-2) with TRBJ2-2; 9 nucleotides match TRBD1. CDR1 is LGHDT and CDR2 is YNNKEL in the germline V gene (reference sequence). This CDR3 comprises 17 residues. The CDR3 DNA follows: TGTGCCAGCAGCCAACCCGGGACAGGGCCTCTCGAAGGGGCGCTGTTTTTT. Translating it yields CASSQPGTGPLEGALFF.

The chain is built from TRBV7-2 and TRBJ2-5, with 10 positions matching TRBD2. V shed 5 bases and J 5 bases; nucleotides not matched to a gene: 11. The CDR3 consists of 16 residues. Germline assignment: CDR1 SGHTA and CDR2 FQGNSA. CDR3 sequence reads: CASSRYSGGPWETQYF. Written as DNA, the CDR3 is TGTGCCAGCAGCCGTTATAGCGGGGGGCCGTGGGAGACCCAGTACTTC.

This clone was recorded a few times. This rearrangement joins TRBV18 to TRBJ2-3; tentative D call: TRBD2 (7 bases). Germline values: CDR1 KGHSH, CDR2 LQKENI. CDR3 size: 16 residues. Trimming removed 0 bases from V and 2 bases from J, with 12 bases in between. CDR3 sequence (DNA): TGTGCCAGCTCACCACCCTATGGGGGGGCCACAGATACGCAGTATTTT. Protein sequence: CASSPPYGGATDTQYF.

J is TRBJ1-2 and V is TRBV30; D may be TRBD1 (5 bases). The CDR3 consists of 13 residues. Trimming left V 0 bases short and J 7 bases short, with 12 bases between. The germline gives CDR1 GTSNPN, CDR2 SVGIG (reference sequence). Written as DNA, the CDR3 is TGTGCCTGGAGTGTAACGTGGGGCGGTGGCTACACCTTC. Protein: CAWSVTWGGGYTF.

The V and J genes are TRBV4-2 and TRBJ2-7; 7 bases line up with TRBD1. Germline CDR1 reads LGHNA; CDR2 reads YNFKEQ. The CDR3 spans 14 residues. Trimming at V came to 4 bases and at J to 0 bases, leaving 3 bases not matched to a gene. Written as DNA, the CDR3 is TGTGCCAGCAGCCCTGGGACAGACTCCTACGAGCAGTACTTC. Translated, it gives CASSPGTDSYEQYF.

Note on this clone: The junction departs from the called germline gene at one end, perhaps through a read error. The V and J genes are TRBV29-1 and TRBJ2-2, with 7 bases identical to TRBD1. CDR1 and CDR2 from the germline V gene are SQVTM and ANQGSEA. CDR3 length: 14 residues. CDR3 sequence (DNA): TGCAGCGTTCGTAAGACAGGGAACGCCGGGGAGCTGTTTTTT. Its translation: CSVRKTGNAGELFF.

The chain recombines TRBV11-2 with TRBJ2-7; 14 bases are shared with TRBD2. The CDR3 has 15 residues. Looked up from germline, CDR1 is SGHAT and CDR2 is FQNNGV. V lost 1 base to trimming and J lost 7 bases; unmatched junction nucleotides: 3. The CDR3 coding sequence is TGTGCCAGCAGCTTAGTCGGACTAGCGGGGGGAGAGCAGTACTTC. It specifies CASSLVGLAGGEQYF.

This sequence joins TRBV28 and TRBJ1-2; TRBD1 might be the D (5 bases). The CDR3 runs to 12 residues. V lost 3 bases to trimming and J lost 3 bases, with 5 bases between them. Germline lookup yields CDR1 MDHEN and CDR2 SYDVKM. CDR3 nucleotides: TGTGCCAGCAGTTTCAGGGACTATGGCTACACCTTC. It specifies CASSFRDYGYTF.

This chain links TRBV19 with TRBJ2-3; the match to TRBD2 covers 11 bases. The germline V gene has CDR1 LNHDA and CDR2 SQIVND (reference sequence). The V gene end was trimmed by 7 bases and the J gene end by 2 bases; junction bases not matched to a gene: 14. The CDR3 is 18 residues long. CDR3 sequence reads: CASTRRLAGGPTTDTQYF. The CDR3 DNA reads TGTGCCAGTACCCGTCGGCTAGCGGGGGGACCTACCACAGATACGCAGTATTTT. Based on the CDR3 plus reference TRBV19 and TRBJ2-3, the full variable domain is DGGITQSPKYLFRKEGQNVTLSCEQNLNHDAMYWYRQDPGQGLRLIYYSQIVNDFQKGDIAEGYSVSREKKESFPLTVTSAQKNPTAFYLCASTRRLAGGPTTDTQYFGPGTRLTVL.

The chain links TRBV12-3 or TRBV12-4 to TRBJ1-2, with D possibly TRBD1 on 6 matching bases. Trimming cost V 5 bases and J 8 bases, with 15 bases left between them. The CDR3 contains 13 residues. Here the CDR3 DNA reads TGTGCCAGCAGTCCGGACAGCCGTAAGGGCTACACCTTC. Its translation: CASSPDSRKGYTF.

This clone was recorded a few times. The J gene is TRBJ2-1, the V gene TRBV2, with TRBD2 as a possible D gene (6 bases). The CDR3 length is 14 residues. V was trimmed by 9 bases and J by 7 bases, leaving 19 bases between them. Per germline, CDR1 SNHLY and CDR2 FYNNEI. The CDR3, as DNA: TGTGCCAGTAGAGGAGGGGCGTGGGAGAATGAGCAGTTCTTC. It encodes CASRGGAWENEQFF.

The chain has TRBV15 and TRBJ1-5, with D possibly matching TRBD1 (5 bases). V gave up 0 bases and J gave up 10 bases, with 16 bases separating them. Germline-derived CDR1 and CDR2 are LNHNV and YYDKDF (reference sequence). The CDR3 contains 15 residues. CDR3 loop: CATSRDRPGPNPQHF. DNA for the CDR3: TGTGCCACCAGCAGAGATCGGCCAGGGCCTAATCCCCAGCATTTT. The full variable domain, with the rest looked up from reference TRBV15 and TRBJ1-5, is DAMVIQNPRYQVTQFGKPVTLSCSQTLNHNVMYWYQQKSSQAPKLLFHYYDKDFNNEADTPDNFQSRRPNTSFCFLDIRSPGLGDTAMYLCATSRDRPGPNPQHFGDGTRLSIL.

J is TRBJ2-1 and V is TRBV11-2; the match to TRBD2 covers 7 bases. CDR1 SGHAT and CDR2 FQNNGV come from the germline V gene. The CDR3 is 15 residues long. The V segment lost 3 bases and the J segment 5 bases; nucleotides outside the gene matches: 7. The CDR3 sequence: CASSFSQGGNNEQFF. The CDR3 nucleotides are TGTGCCAGCAGCTTTAGCCAGGGAGGGAACAATGAGCAGTTCTTC.

The gene calls are TRBV19 and TRBJ2-1, with D possibly matching TRBD1 (5 bases). The V end was cut by 3 bases, the J end by 8 bases, with 14 bases between. The CDR3 is 14 residues long. From germline, CDR1 is LNHDA and CDR2 SQIVND (reference sequence). CDR3 region: CASSIRRVSDEQFF. The CDR3 DNA reads as TGTGCCAGTAGTATCCGCAGGGTATCGGATGAGCAGTTCTTC.

The V and J genes are TRBV19 and TRBJ1-5; 7 bases line up with TRBD1. In germline, CDR1 is LNHDA, CDR2 SQIVND (reference sequence). J gave up 1 base and V 5 bases, and 8 bases lay outside the gene matches. This CDR3 spans 16 amino acids. The CDR3 bases are TGTGCCAGTAGTGCACCGAGCAGGGGGAGCAATCAGCCCCAGCATTTT. Residues: CASSAPSRGSNQPQHF.